This T cell receptor (beta chain) was documented in a study of a mutant IDH1 vaccine in newly diagnosed glioma. Study background: Vaccine dosing followed radiotherapy by 4-6 weeks, or accompanied temozolomide cycles.

General study points: Vaccine-induced responses were seen in under 95% of patients, spanning several MHC alleles.

The table came from immunoSEQ multiplex PCR; TCRdb's copy has only in-frame clones and leaves some out. This table has 50,000 to 60,000 clones, roughly nine tenths appearing once. Described time point: week 11, during vaccination. All doses held 300 ug of mutant IDH1 20-mer peptide, with topical imiquimod. Details on this clone: Its antigen is currently unknown.

Trimming cost V 0 bases and J 2 bases, with 8 bases left between them. The CDR3 runs to 14 residues. In germline, CDR1 is MNHEY, CDR2 SMNVEV (reference sequence). Sequencing was performed on PBMCs, taken from a glioma patient whose treatment included an IDH1 peptide vaccine. This chain links TRBV27 with TRBJ2-7; no reliable D call. The origin of this receptor is a man aged 50-59 years with glioma. For the CDR3, the DNA is TGTGCCAGCAGTTTATCATATCCGGCCTACGAGCAGTACTTC. This codes for CASSLSYPAYEQYF.